This T cell receptor beta chain is from a study of blood T cell repertoires in COVID-19. Original processing methods: Amplified reference gene primers provided the basis for estimating nucleated cell counts. The assay was immunoSEQ multiplex PCR, and TCRdb's table has in-frame clones only and misses some. That table furnishes V, J and clone size, whereas the DNA furnished D and trimming. The data hold 200,000 to 250,000 clones, with roughly 80% observed a single time. The TCR sequence derives from a woman between 45 and 60 years old who had been exposed to COVID-19. The specimen sequenced was PBMCs or T cells enriched from blood (not recorded which).

CDR3 DNA: TGTGCCAGCACACTCAGGGACAGCTCTCCTGAAGCTTTCTTT. Protein: CASTLRDSSPEAFF. The chain carries TRBV2 and TRBJ1-1; 7 nucleotides line up with TRBD1. Germline trimming cut 7 bases from V and 6 bases from J; bases unmatched to any gene: 11. This CDR3 is 14 amino acids long. CDR1 and CDR2 from the germline V gene are SNHLY and FYNNEI.